Detailed here is one T cell receptor (beta chain). Antigen unknown. CD8+CD4-CCR7+CD45RA+ cells were sorted as naive CD8 T cells. TCRdb re-called the PCR reads with MiXCR, one entry per CDR3 protein. The sample consists of about 100,000 distinct CDR3 sequences, 36% of them appearing once. This sample was included in a study of molecular identifiers for immune sequencing clone quantification. General study findings and limits: Over 98% of effector molecules, yet under 1% of naive-cell molecules, were held by clones above 20 RNA copies.

The clonotype was recovered from a human donor in good health. Some libraries in this study had Jurkat cell RNA spiked in. The source material was naive CD8+ T cells from blood, with Jurkat cell RNA spiked in. Subset indicated: FACS-sorted CD8+CD4-CCR7+CD45RA+ naive T cells.

The CDR3 loop reads CASSPGHANTGELFF. The CDR3 nucleotides read TGTGCCAGCAGCCCTGGACACGCGAACACCGGGGAGCTGTTTTTT. V gene TRBV11-2 combines with J gene TRBJ2-2, with D possibly being TRBD1 (5 bases). From germline, CDR1 is SGHAT and CDR2 FQNNGV. V lost 5 bases and J 0 bases, leaving 10 bases between the germline ends. This CDR3 contains 15 residues. The full variable domain, rest sourced from reference TRBV11-2 and TRBJ2-2, is EAGVAQSPRYKIIEKRQSVAFWCNPISGHATLYWYQQILGQGPKLLIQFQNNGVVDDSQLPKDRFSAERLKGVDSTLKIQPAKLEDSAVYLCASSPGHANTGELFFGEGSRLTVL.